This record concerns one TCR beta chain sequence. Healthy donors of bone marrow made up the group. The data derive from a study of cytomegalovirus exposure and HLA in healthy donors. Background on the study: Of the donors genotyped, approximately 410 in all, about 81% fell in the Caucasian-associated ancestry cluster.

This CDR3 has 13 amino acids. Germline CDR1 SGHRS, CDR2 YFSETQ. Trimming cost V 0 bases and J 2 bases, with 6 bases left between them. With 60 Vbeta and 13 Jbeta primers, the PCR was carried out. Using immunoSEQ multiplex PCR, the repertoire was profiled, and TCRdb retains in-frame clones only, with some absent. The table lists around 99,000 clones, approximately 84% of them singletons. The sequenced material came from PBMCs. The TCR comes from a man in his thirties or forties in good health and CMV-seronegative. The V and J genes are TRBV5-1 and TRBJ2-7; D remains unclear. The CDR3: CASSLGRPYEQYF. CDR3 bases: TGCGCCAGCAGCTTGGGCAGGCCCTACGAGCAGTACTTC.